The TCR beta chain under discussion was sequenced for a study of blood T cell repertoires in COVID-19. Sequencing used immunoSEQ multiplex PCR; TCRdb keeps in-frame clones, though not all of them. The sample holds more than 200,000 clones, around four fifths seen once. Per the germline V gene, CDR1 is SEHNR and CDR2 is FQNEAQ (reference sequence). V lost 2 bases and J lost 7, with 17 bases in between. The CDR3 runs 15 residues. The rearrangement links TRBV7-9 to TRBJ2-5; maybe TRBD2 (5 bases). The TCR sequence derives from a man in his 60s with acute or convalescent COVID-19. Source material: peripheral blood. The CDR3 DNA follows: TGTGCCAGCAGCTTATGGCAGGCTAGCCGGGGGACCCAGTACTTC. Amino acids: CASSLWQASRGTQYF.